The 21 T cell receptor beta chains reported below all come from one sample, sequenced in a study of CD8+CD57+ T cells in acquired aplastic anemia. For CDR3 and TCR beta VDJ profiling, genomic DNA was the template used. MiXCR, applied by TCRdb to the reads, yields one record per CDR3 protein. Of over 150,000 distinct CDR3 sequences listed, less than 50% are singletons. Whoever was chosen for sequencing had shown CD8+CD57+ cell expansion by flow cytometry. The source material was sorted CD4+, CD8+, or CD8+CD57+ T cells (not recorded which) from PBMCs. The receptors here all came from a human donor with aplastic anemia.

This clonotype has a count of ten or more. This chain joins TRBV6-5 and TRBJ1-5; no reliable D call. Germline V lookup: CDR1 MNHEY, CDR2 SVGAGI. This CDR3 spans 14 amino acids. V gave up 0 bases and J gave up 7 bases, with 10 bases separating them. DNA for the CDR3: TGTGCCAGCAGTTACTCCCACGGTGGGCAGCCCCAGCATTTT. Translated: CASSYSHGGQPQHF.

Note on this clonotype: A junction end diverges from the germline sequence, so it may reflect a read error. This sequence joins TRBV2 and TRBJ2-1; D uncertain. Germline assignment: CDR1 SNHLY and CDR2 FYNNEI. This CDR3 is built from 13 residues. The CDR3 coding sequence is TGTGCCACCAGTGTAGAATCCTACAATGAGCAGTTCTTC. Translated: CATSVESYNEQFF.

The sample holds many counts of this clonotype. The chain joins TRBV25-1 to TRBJ2-5, with 10 bases matching TRBD1. Trimming removed 1 base from V and 5 bases from J; junction bases left unmatched: 7. Germline V lookup: CDR1 MGHDK, CDR2 SYGVNS. CDR3 length: 16 residues. In nucleotides, the CDR3 is TGTGCCAGCAGTGAATGGGGACAGGGGTTAGGGGAGACCCAGTACTTC. As protein: CASSEWGQGLGETQYF.

This clonotype was seen a handful of times. The V and J genes are TRBV15 and TRBJ2-1; no clear D gene. V was cut by 6 bases and J by 0 bases, with 6 bases left in between. There are 13 residues in the CDR3. Germline V CDR1 and CDR2: LNHNV, YYDKDF (reference sequence). CDR3 bases: TGTGCCACCAGACGCGGCTCCTACAATGAGCAGTTCTTC. Its protein is CATRRGSYNEQFF.

This clonotype was counted at least ten times. CDR3 DNA sequence: TGTGCCAGCAGTTTAGCGGCAAGCACTGAAGCTTTCTTT. The encoded protein is CASSLAASTEAFF. The chain joins TRBV12-3 or TRBV12-4 to TRBJ1-1; no firm D call. Trimming removed 0 bases at V and 4 bases at J, with 6 bases between. The CDR3 is 13 amino acids.

The gene calls are TRBV6-1 and TRBJ1-1; TRBD1 is a possible D gene (5 bases). CDR1 is MNHNS and CDR2 is SASEGT in the germline V gene. The CDR3 contains 13 residues. The V and J ends lost 8 bases and 7 bases respectively, with 17 bases between them. The CDR3 DNA is TGTGCCAGCCCTAGGGACGGCGCAATTGAAGCTTTCTTT. Translated, it gives CASPRDGAIEAFF.

This clonotype was counted once. No conserved phenylalanine or tryptophan ends this CDR3, so it is likely a read error. The DNA is left out, because the CDR3 cannot be placed on it with certainty; the CDR3 is given as TCRdb lists it. J is TRBJ2-3 and V is TRBV2. The V gene's germline CDR1 is SNHLY and CDR2 FYNNEI. The CDR3 is 13 amino acids in total, end residues counted. The CDR3 reads CASRGTSTDTRYS.

The chain employs TRBV3-1 and TRBJ2-4, with 8 positions matching TRBD1. After removal of 3 bases from V and 0 bases from J, the junction contained 1 base not matched to a gene. This CDR3 comprises 15 residues. Germline V CDR1 and CDR2: LGHDT, YNNKEL (reference sequence). The CDR3 protein is CASSHRGLAKNIQYF. The CDR3 DNA reads as TGTGCCAGCAGCCACAGGGGGCTAGCCAAAAACATTCAGTACTTC.

The chain couples TRBV25-1 to TRBJ2-3, with 9 bases aligning to TRBD1. With 4 bases clipped from V and 2 bases from J, the junction kept 10 bases outside the gene matches. The CDR3 spans 17 residues. CDR1 and CDR2 (germline): MGHDK, SYGVNS. This CDR3 is CASSAHRGRGTTDTQYF. The CDR3 region has the DNA TGTGCCAGCAGTGCACACAGGGGGCGGGGGACCACAGATACGCAGTATTTT.

The chain carries TRBV2 and TRBJ2-1; D might be TRBD1 (6 bases). From germline, CDR1 is SNHLY and CDR2 FYNNEI. Trimming took 10 bases from V and 0 from J, leaving 16 bases between them. The CDR3 is 15 amino acids. The CDR3: CANRERPSSYNEQFF. The CDR3, as DNA: TGTGCCAACAGGGAGCGGCCAAGCTCCTACAATGAGCAGTTCTTC.

V and J are TRBV24-1 and TRBJ1-1; 8 nucleotides line up with TRBD1. Germline V gene data show CDR1 as KGHDR and CDR2 as SFDVKD. CDR3 length: 15 amino acids. V was pared by 11 bases and J by 3 bases, with 13 bases of the junction left unmatched. CDR3 nucleotides: TGTGCCAGCGGCCAAAACAGGGGGATGTACACTGAAGCTTTCTTT. Amino acid sequence: CASGQNRGMYTEAFF.

The chain is built from TRBV20-1 and TRBJ2-2, with 8 bases identical to TRBD1. Germline-derived CDR1 and CDR2 are DFQATT and SNEGSKA (reference sequence). V trimming: 0 bases; J trimming: 1 base; junction bases outside the gene matches: 4. CDR3 size: 16 residues. CDR3 in DNA: TGCAGTGCTAGAGATATCGGACAGGGGAACACCGGGGAGCTGTTTTTT. This codes for CSARDIGQGNTGELFF.

This clonotype appeared many times. V and J are TRBV9 and TRBJ1-5, with a tentative D call TRBD1 (6 bases). V was shortened by 4 bases and J by 6 bases, with 14 bases between the two germline ends. Germline V gene sequence: CDR1 SGDLS, CDR2 YYNGEE. This CDR3 is built from 14 residues. The CDR3 DNA sequence: TGTGCCAGCAGCCCCGCGCCAGGGGTTCAGCCCCAGCATTTT. This codes for CASSPAPGVQPQHF. Complete variable domain (other parts from reference TRBV9 and TRBJ1-5): DSGVTQTPKHLITATGQRVTLRCSPRSGDLSVYWYQQSLDQGLQFLIQYYNGEERAKGNILERFSAQQFPDLHSELNLSSLELGDSALYFCASSPAPGVQPQHFGDGTRLSIL.

The chain joins TRBV19 to TRBJ1-2; the match to TRBD1 covers 7 bases. Germline CDR1 reads LNHDA; CDR2 reads SQIVND (reference sequence). The V segment lost 5 bases and the J segment 5 bases; nucleotides outside the gene matches: 2. This CDR3 has 12 amino acids. The CDR3: CASSSGGYGYTF. In DNA, the CDR3 is TGTGCCAGTAGTTCAGGGGGGTATGGCTACACCTTC.

Notes on this clonotype: Just one base apart from a much larger clone, this may be a read error. CDR3 region: CASSVVTHRAAGELFF. Here the CDR3 DNA reads TGTGCCAGCAGCGTAGTCACGCACAGGGCAGCGGGGGAGCTGTTTTTT. V is TRBV9 and J is TRBJ2-2; D is possibly TRBD1 (6 bases). The germline V gene encodes CDR1 SGDLS and CDR2 YYNGEE. The CDR3 is made up of 16 amino acids. Trimming cost V 0 bases and J 8 bases, with 17 bases left between them. The whole variable domain, filled in from reference TRBV9 and TRBJ2-2, reads DSGVTQTPKHLITATGQRVTLRCSPRSGDLSVYWYQQSLDQGLQFLIQYYNGEERAKGNILERFSAQQFPDLHSELNLSSLELGDSALYFCASSVVTHRAAGELFFGEGSRLTVL.

The chain combines TRBV24-1 with TRBJ1-1, with D possibly TRBD1 on 5 matching bases. The length of the CDR3 is 14 residues. The V gene's germline CDR1 is KGHDR and CDR2 SFDVKD. V was trimmed by 12 bases and J by 3 bases, leaving 19 bases between them. Written as DNA, the CDR3 is TGTGCCTCAAACAGGCGGGGCGCCTACACTGAAGCTTTCTTT. This encodes CASNRRGAYTEAFF.

The rearrangement joins TRBV7-9 to TRBJ2-3, with 12 bases lining up with TRBD2. The germline V gene has CDR1 SEHNR and CDR2 FQNEAQ (reference sequence). The CDR3 is 13 residues long. V lost 11 bases and J lost 3; bases outside the gene matches: 3. CDR3 amino acids: CALAGGVTDTQYF. In nucleotides, the CDR3 is TGTGCCCTAGCGGGAGGGGTGACAGATACGCAGTATTTT. Based on the CDR3 plus reference TRBV7-9 and TRBJ2-3, the full variable domain is DTGVSQNPRHKITKRGQNVTFRCDPISEHNRLYWYRQTLGQGPEFLTYFQNEAQLEKSRLLSDRFSAERPKGSFSTLEIQRTEQGDSAMYLCALAGGVTDTQYFGPGTRLTVL.

The chain couples TRBV12-3 or TRBV12-4 to TRBJ1-2, with D unresolved. CDR3 length: 16 residues. The V gene lost 4 bases and the J gene lost 6 bases, with 21 bases spanning the gap. The CDR3 loop is CASSSDFEENLNGYTF. As DNA, the CDR3 is TGTGCCAGCAGTTCCGATTTTGAAGAGAATCTGAATGGCTACACCTTC.

This clonotype was seen at least ten times. The V call is TRBV9, the J call TRBJ2-1; D is unclear. Trimming left V 3 bases short and J 4 bases short, with 14 bases between. Germline V gene sequence: CDR1 SGDLS, CDR2 YYNGEE. The CDR3 extends over 15 amino acids. CDR3 coding DNA: TGTGCCAGCAGCGCAAGGGTGTTGGATTACAATGAGCAGTTCTTC. As protein: CASSARVLDYNEQFF. Full variable domain (rest looked up from reference TRBV9 and TRBJ2-1): DSGVTQTPKHLITATGQRVTLRCSPRSGDLSVYWYQQSLDQGLQFLIQYYNGEERAKGNILERFSAQQFPDLHSELNLSSLELGDSALYFCASSARVLDYNEQFFGPGTRLTVL.

In its sample, this clonotype was seen many times. This chain connects TRBV7-9 to TRBJ2-7; 10 nucleotides align to TRBD1. Germline values: CDR1 SEHNR, CDR2 FQNEAQ (reference sequence). The CDR3 totals 14 residues. Losses at the gene ends were 7 bases for V and 4 bases for J; bases not matched to a gene: 7. CDR3 protein: CASTPGDRGYEQYF. Written as DNA, the CDR3 is TGTGCCAGCACCCCCGGGGACAGGGGATACGAGCAGTACTTC.

This chain joins TRBV15 and TRBJ2-1; the match to TRBD2 covers 7 bases. CDR1 LNHNV and CDR2 YYDKDF come from the germline V gene (reference sequence). The CDR3 sequence is 13 residues long. Germline trimming cut 1 base from V and 10 bases from J; bases unmatched to any gene: 4. The CDR3 coding sequence is TGTGCCACCAGCAGAGGCCGGGACTACGAGCAGTTCTTC. Translation: CATSRGRDYEQFF. Full variable domain (outside the CDR3, taken from reference TRBV15 and TRBJ2-1): DAMVIQNPRYQVTQFGKPVTLSCSQTLNHNVMYWYQQKSSQAPKLLFHYYDKDFNNEADTPDNFQSRRPNTSFCFLDIRSPGLGDTAMYLCATSRGRDYEQFFGPGTRLTVL.